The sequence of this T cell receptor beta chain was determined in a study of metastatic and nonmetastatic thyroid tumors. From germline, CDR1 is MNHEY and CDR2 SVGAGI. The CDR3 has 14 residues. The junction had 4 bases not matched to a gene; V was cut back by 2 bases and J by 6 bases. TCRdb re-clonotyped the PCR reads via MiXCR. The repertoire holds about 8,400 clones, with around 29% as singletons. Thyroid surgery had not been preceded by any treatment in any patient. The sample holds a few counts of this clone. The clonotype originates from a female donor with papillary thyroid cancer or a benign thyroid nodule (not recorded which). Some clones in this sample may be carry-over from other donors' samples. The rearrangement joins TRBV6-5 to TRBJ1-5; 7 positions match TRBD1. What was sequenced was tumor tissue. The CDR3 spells CASSYRGRSQPQHF. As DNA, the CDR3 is TGTGCCAGCAGTTACAGGGGGCGAAGTCAGCCCCAGCATTTT.